Reported below is one TCR beta chain. This receptor's antigen is unknown. No qualities accompany the bases; no much larger clone lies one base away. The sample belongs to a study of human T cells and chemical hapten exposure (TCRdb year 2021). Some background on the complete study: For sensitization, 2% DPC in acetone was applied to a 2 cm by 2 cm area of upper inner arm skin. Peripheral blood TCR repertoire changes were tracked in vivo in alopecia patients during primary and secondary sensitization to the hapten diphenylcyclopropenone (DPC). Libraries were pooled for sequencing, and variation in per-sample TCR yields was attributed mainly to small differences in library volumes within the pool. Blood samples were taken from patients before sensitization (week 0) and then at 2, 6 and about 24 weeks after DPC sensitization. The mostly female patient cohort included alopecia areata with under or over 50% scalp involvement, alopecia totalis and alopecia universalis. Patch testing on the upper back used Finn chambers containing 0.01% DPC, with scoring done after 6 days according to International Contact Dermatitis Research Group standards. Throughout the approximately 25-week study period, patients were also given weekly therapeutic DPC doses on the scalp. For TCR sequencing, blood came from 25 to 35 alopecia patients at anywhere from one to four time points (pre-sensitization, 2, 6 and 24 weeks).

The time point label, read with the paper, signifies: pre-sensitization, week 0. Read against the paper, the sample's treatment or condition label means: therapeutic diphenylcyclopropenone sensitization with weekly scalp DPC. At each patch-test visit, blood was drawn before the patch test was applied. Eligible patients were aged 18 to 70, diagnosed with alopecia, deemed suitable for DPC therapy, and excluded if pregnant. Total RNA was extracted from unfractionated whole blood collected in Tempus Blood RNA tubes. According to the germline V gene, CDR1 reads LGHNA and CDR2 reads YSLEER. The junction carries 7 bases between V and J, which are trimmed by 0 bases and 2 bases respectively. Inclusive of the bounding cysteine and phenylalanine, the CDR3 is 14 residues long. This entry keeps only the CDR3 DNA: 42 bases, framed from base 1. Broad study findings and their caveats: All patients had alopecia, a presumed autoimmune disease, so their immune response might differ from that of healthy individuals. DPC sensitization did not change the number of TCRs with a frequency above 1 in 1000, and there was no evidence of changes in global repertoire structure. After repeated subsampling, the strength of the expansion versus patch-test correlation and the threshold at which it became significant changed. A positive correlation was found between the number of PT1 expanded TCRs and patch test score, with significance reached at thresholds 8, 16 and 32 but not 4. Compared with pre-sensitization or healthy control sets, expanded TCRs formed significantly more large CDR3 similarity clusters, which is consistent with antigen-driven responses.

Library creation used RACE. TCRdb lists the instrument as NextSeq 500. During library preparation, unique molecular identifiers were attached to individual cDNA molecules so that TCRs could be counted quantitatively and reproducibly. Each blood RNA sample was used to sequence both TCR alpha and TCR beta chains. In the original analysis: A median of about 87,000 TCRs per sample was observed, with a range of roughly 20,000 to 750,000. The Decombinator software suite was used to annotate the V, J and CDR3 of the TCR reads. For the PS versus PT1 abundance plots, all samples were subsampled to the same number of TCRs (28,000). Expanded TCRs were defined as absent before sensitization and observed at least eight times at the 2-week time point. TCRdb's own reprocessing of the public reads used fastp at Q25 and MiXCR and kept productive beta chains. Each record represents a unique CDR3 protein, reported with the most common genes and DNA among its rows. The V and J calls and clone size come from TCRdb's table, not from the authors' own analysis. The sample includes about 260,000 distinct CDR3 sequences, with approximately 8.4% observed a single time. Of the sample, about 2.5% falls within the top ten clones.

This sequence was found in a woman in her 40s with alopecia areata. Some clones in this sample may be carry-over from other donors' samples. The sequence is built from TRBV4-3 and TRBJ1-1; the D gene cannot be named for sure. Sequences were derived from whole blood, sampled in connection with sensitization to the hapten diphenylcyclopropenone (DPC). The encoded CDR3 is CASSQERENTEAFF. The nucleotides are TGCGCCAGCAGCCAAGAAAGGGAAAACACTGAAGCTTTCTTT.